The 3 T cell receptor beta chains reported below all come from one sample, sequenced in a study of control samples from healthy donors and cancer patients. TCRdb's table, derived via immunoSEQ multiplex PCR, lists solely in-frame clones and lacks some. The sample holds 95,000 to 130,000 clones, 93% seen once. Input material: blood. These receptors came from a man aged 30 to 39 in good health.

This chain links TRBV10-2 with TRBJ2-7; 8 nucleotides agree with TRBD2. V was pared by 2 bases and J by 12 bases, with 15 bases of the junction left unmatched. CDR3 length: 15 amino acids. Per the germline V gene, CDR1 is WSHSY and CDR2 is SAAADI. The chain's CDR3 is CASSERILQRGGLYV. The CDR3, as DNA: TGCGCCAGCAGTGAGAGAATACTTCAACGGGGGGGCCTGTACGTC.

The chain recombines TRBV27 with TRBJ1-3, with a tentative D call TRBD1 (5 bases). Germline loops: CDR1 MNHEY, CDR2 SMNVEV (reference sequence). This CDR3 has 16 amino acids. Trimming stripped 1 base from V and 4 bases from J, with 14 bases between. The CDR3 protein is CASSLWGPPTGNTIYF. CDR3 sequence (DNA): TGTGCCAGCAGTTTATGGGGACCTCCAACGGGAAACACCATATATTTT.

The rearrangement links TRBV6-5 to TRBJ1-6; D is possibly TRBD1 (6 bases). Trimming took off 2 bases at V and 8 bases at J, with 13 bases between the two ends. CDR1 is MNHEY, CDR2 SVGAGI, per germline. This CDR3 is 15 amino acids long. The CDR3 here is CASSYVLRTDSPLHF. The CDR3 DNA sequence: TGTGCCAGCAGTTACGTGCTCAGGACAGATTCACCCCTCCACTTT.